This T cell receptor (beta chain) was recorded in a study of T cell changes during pregnancy in multiple sclerosis. Here immunoSEQ multiplex PCR was the method, and the copy in TCRdb shows in-frame clones only, minus some. The table records about 79,000 clones, 85% to 95% of them present only once. The starting material was CD4+ T cells from peripheral blood mononuclear cells, obtained in the second trimester of pregnancy. The TCR sequence derives from a female donor with multiple sclerosis, enrolled in a pregnancy study.

The CDR3 loop is CASSPGGGMMNTEAFF. CDR3 in DNA: TGTGCCAGCTCACCAGGTGGGGGGATGATGAACACTGAAGCTTTCTTT. The rearrangement links TRBV18 to TRBJ1-1, with a weak D call TRBD1 (5 bases). The CDR3 has 16 residues. Germline V gives CDR1 KGHSH, CDR2 LQKENI. V gave up 2 bases and J gave up 0 bases, with 13 bases separating them.